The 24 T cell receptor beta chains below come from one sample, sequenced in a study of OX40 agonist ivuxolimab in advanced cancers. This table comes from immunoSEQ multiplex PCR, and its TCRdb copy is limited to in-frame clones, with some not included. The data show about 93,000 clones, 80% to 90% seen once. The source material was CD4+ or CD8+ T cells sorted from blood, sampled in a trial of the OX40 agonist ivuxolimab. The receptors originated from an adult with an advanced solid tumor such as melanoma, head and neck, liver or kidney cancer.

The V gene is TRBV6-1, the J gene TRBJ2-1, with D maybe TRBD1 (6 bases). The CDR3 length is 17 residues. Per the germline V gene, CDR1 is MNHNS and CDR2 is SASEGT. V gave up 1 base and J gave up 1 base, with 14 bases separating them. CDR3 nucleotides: TGTGCCAGCAGTGAAGGGGAAGGGGGAAGATCCTACAATGAGCAGTTCTTC. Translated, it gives CASSEGEGGRSYNEQFF.

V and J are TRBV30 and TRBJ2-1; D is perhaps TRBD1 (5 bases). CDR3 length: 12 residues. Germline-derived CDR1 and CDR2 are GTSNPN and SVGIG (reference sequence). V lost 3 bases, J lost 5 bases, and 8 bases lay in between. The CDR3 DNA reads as TGTGCCTGGAGCGCAGGGCACAATGAGCAGTTCTTC. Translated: CAWSAGHNEQFF.

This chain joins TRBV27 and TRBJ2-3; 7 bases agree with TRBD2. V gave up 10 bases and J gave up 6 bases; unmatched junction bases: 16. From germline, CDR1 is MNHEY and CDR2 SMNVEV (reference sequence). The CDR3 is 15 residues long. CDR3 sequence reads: CATKIRREVSDTQYF. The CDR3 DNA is TGTGCCACCAAAATTAGACGGGAGGTGTCGGATACGCAGTATTTT.

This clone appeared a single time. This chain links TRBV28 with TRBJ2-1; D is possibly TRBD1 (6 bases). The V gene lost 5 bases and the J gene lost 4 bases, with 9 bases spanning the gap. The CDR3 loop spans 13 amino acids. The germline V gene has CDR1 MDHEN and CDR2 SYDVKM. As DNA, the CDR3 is TGTGCCAGCAGTAGACAGGATTACAATGAGCAGTTCTTC. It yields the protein CASSRQDYNEQFF.

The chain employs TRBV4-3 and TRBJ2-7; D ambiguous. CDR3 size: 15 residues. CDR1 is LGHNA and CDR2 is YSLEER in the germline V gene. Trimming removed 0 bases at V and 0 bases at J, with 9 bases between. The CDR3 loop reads CASSQDFRSSYEQYF. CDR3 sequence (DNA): TGCGCCAGCAGCCAAGATTTCAGGAGCTCCTACGAGCAGTACTTC.

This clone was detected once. The CDR3 DNA follows: TGTGCCAGCTCACCTTCAGGAGCTAATAATGAAAAACTGTTTTTT. Amino acids: CASSPSGANNEKLFF. The V call is TRBV18, the J call TRBJ1-4, with D unclear. The CDR3 is 15 amino acids. With 3 bases removed from V and 4 bases from J, the gap between germline ends came to 12 bases. Germline V gives CDR1 KGHSH, CDR2 LQKENI.

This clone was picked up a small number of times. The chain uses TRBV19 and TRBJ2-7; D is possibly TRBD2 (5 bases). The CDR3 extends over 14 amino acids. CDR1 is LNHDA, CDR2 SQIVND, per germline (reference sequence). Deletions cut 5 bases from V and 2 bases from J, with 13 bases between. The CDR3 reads CASSGGMGAYEQYF. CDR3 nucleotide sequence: TGTGCCAGTAGTGGTGGGATGGGAGCCTACGAGCAGTACTTC.

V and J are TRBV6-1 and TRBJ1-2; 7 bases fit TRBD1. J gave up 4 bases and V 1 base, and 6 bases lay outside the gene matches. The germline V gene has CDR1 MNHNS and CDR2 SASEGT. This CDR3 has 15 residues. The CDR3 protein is CASSEGDRDVYGYTF. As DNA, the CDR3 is TGTGCCAGCAGTGAAGGAGACAGGGACGTCTATGGCTACACCTTC.

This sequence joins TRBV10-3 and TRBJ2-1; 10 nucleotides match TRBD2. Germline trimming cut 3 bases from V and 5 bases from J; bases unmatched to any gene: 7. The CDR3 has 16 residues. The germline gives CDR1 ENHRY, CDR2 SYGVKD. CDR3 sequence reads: CAISDPPGLANNEQFF. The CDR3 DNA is TGTGCCATCAGTGACCCCCCGGGACTAGCGAACAATGAGCAGTTCTTC.

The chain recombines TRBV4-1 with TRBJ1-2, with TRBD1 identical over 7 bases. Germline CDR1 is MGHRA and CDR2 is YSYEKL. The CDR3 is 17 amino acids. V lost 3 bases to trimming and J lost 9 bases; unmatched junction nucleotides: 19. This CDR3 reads CASSHGTVPPNRRSYTF. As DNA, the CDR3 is TGCGCCAGCAGCCACGGGACAGTCCCCCCTAACAGAAGGAGCTACACCTTC.

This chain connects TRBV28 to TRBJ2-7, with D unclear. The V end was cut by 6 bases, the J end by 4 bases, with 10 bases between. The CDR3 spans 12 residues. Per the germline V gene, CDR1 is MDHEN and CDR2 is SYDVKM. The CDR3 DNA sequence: TGTGCCAGCAGCCCACCGGATTACGAGCAGTACTTC. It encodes CASSPPDYEQYF.

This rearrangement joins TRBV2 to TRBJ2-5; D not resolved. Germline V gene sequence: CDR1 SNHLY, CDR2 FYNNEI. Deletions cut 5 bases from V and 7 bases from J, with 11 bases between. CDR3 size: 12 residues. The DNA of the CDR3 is TGTGCCAGCAGTCTATACGAGAGGACCCAGTACTTC. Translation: CASSLYERTQYF.

Here the CDR3 reads CASSAQNSNQPQHF. For the CDR3, the DNA is TGTGCCAGCAGTGCGCAGAATAGCAATCAGCCCCAGCATTTT. The chain combines TRBV27 with TRBJ1-5; no definite D call. CDR1 MNHEY and CDR2 SMNVEV come from the germline V gene (reference sequence). V dropped 5 bases and J dropped 0 bases, with 8 bases sitting between them. There are 14 residues in the CDR3.

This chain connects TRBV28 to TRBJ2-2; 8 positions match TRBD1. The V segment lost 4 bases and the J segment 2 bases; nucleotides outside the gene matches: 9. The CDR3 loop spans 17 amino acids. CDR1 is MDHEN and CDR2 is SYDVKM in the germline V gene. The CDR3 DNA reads TGTGCCAGCAGTTCATTTCCGGGACAGGATAACACCGGGGAGCTGTTTTTT. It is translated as CASSSFPGQDNTGELFF.

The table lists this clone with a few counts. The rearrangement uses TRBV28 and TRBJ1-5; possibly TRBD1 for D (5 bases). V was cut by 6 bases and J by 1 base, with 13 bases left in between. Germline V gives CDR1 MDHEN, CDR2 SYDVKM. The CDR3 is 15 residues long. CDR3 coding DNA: TGTGCCAGCAGCCTCGGAGGGACCAGCAATCAGCCCCAGCATTTT. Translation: CASSLGGTSNQPQHF.

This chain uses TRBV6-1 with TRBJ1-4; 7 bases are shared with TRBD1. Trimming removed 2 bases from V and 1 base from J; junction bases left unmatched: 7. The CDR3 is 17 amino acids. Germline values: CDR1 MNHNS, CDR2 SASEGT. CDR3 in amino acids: CASSEWDSWGTNEKLFF. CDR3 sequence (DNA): TGTGCCAGCAGTGAATGGGACAGTTGGGGAACTAATGAAAAACTGTTTTTT.

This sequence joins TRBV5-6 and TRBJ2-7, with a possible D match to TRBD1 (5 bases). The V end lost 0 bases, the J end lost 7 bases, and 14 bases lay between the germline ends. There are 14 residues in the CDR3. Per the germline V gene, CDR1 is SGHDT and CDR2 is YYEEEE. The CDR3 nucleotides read TGTGCCAGCAGCTTGGAAGGGGTAATAAGGGAGCAGTACTTC. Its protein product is CASSLEGVIREQYF.

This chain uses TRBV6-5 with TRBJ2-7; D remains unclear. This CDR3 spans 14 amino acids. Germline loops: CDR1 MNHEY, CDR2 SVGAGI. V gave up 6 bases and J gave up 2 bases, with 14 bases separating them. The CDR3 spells CASSPRGRTYEQYF. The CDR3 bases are TGTGCCAGCAGCCCTCGAGGTCGGACCTACGAGCAGTACTTC.

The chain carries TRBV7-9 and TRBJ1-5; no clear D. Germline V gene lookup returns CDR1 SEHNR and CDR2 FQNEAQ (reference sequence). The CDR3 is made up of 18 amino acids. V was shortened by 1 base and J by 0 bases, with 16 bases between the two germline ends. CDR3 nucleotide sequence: TGTGCCAGCAGCTTAGTTACGGGTCGGGCAGGTAGCAATCAGCCCCAGCATTTT. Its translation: CASSLVTGRAGSNQPQHF.

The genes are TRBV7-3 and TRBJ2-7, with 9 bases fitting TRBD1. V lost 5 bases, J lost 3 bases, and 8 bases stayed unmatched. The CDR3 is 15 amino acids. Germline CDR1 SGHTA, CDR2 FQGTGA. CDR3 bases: TGTGCCAGCAGCCTTGGACAGGGGTCGATCTACGAGCAGTACTTC. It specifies CASSLGQGSIYEQYF. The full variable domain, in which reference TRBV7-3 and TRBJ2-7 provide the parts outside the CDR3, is GAGVSQTPSNKVTEKGKYVELRCDPISGHTALYWYRQSLGQGPEFLIYFQGTGAADDSGLPNDRFFAVRPEGSVSTLKIQRTERGDSAVYLCASSLGQGSIYEQYFGPGTRLTVT.

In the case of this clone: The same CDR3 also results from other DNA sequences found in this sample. CDR3 residues: CASSIGRDYGYTF. The CDR3 region has the DNA TGTGCCAGTAGTATTGGAAGAGACTATGGCTACACCTTC. The V and J genes are TRBV19 and TRBJ1-2; D call uncertain. The CDR3 has 13 amino acids. Germline assignment: CDR1 LNHDA and CDR2 SQIVND (reference sequence). The V end was cut by 3 bases, the J end by 3 bases, with 8 bases between.

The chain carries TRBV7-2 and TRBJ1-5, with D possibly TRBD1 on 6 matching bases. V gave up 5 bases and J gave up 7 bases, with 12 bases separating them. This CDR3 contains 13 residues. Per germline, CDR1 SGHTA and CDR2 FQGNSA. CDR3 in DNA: TGTGCCAGCAGCCCAACAGGGATCCAGCCCCAGCATTTT. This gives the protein CASSPTGIQPQHF.

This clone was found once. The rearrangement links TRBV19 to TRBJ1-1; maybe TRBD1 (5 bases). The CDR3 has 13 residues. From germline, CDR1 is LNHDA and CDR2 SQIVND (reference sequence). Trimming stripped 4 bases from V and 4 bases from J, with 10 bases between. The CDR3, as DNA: TGTGCCAGTAGTACGATTAGGGGCACTGAAGCTTTCTTT. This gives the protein CASSTIRGTEAFF.

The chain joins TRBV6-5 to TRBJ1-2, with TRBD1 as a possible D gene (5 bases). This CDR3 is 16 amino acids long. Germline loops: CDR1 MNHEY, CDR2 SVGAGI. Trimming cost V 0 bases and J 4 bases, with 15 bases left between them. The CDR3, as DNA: TGTGCCAGCAGTTACTCCATTGACGCAGGGATCTATGGCTACACCTTC. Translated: CASSYSIDAGIYGYTF.